Below are 25 T cell receptor beta chains sequenced from a single sample in a study of blood T cells in healthy people across ages. Using a J-beta primer mix together with a sample-barcoded 5' primer, a second PCR was run for about 7 to 12 cycles. Each CDR3 protein gets one entry after TCRdb re-called the 5' RACE reads with MiXCR. Among roughly 720,000 distinct CDR3 sequences listed, about 55% were seen once. Specimen: blood. The receptors shown here come from a man older than 75 in good health.

The J gene is TRBJ2-7, the V gene TRBV2; possibly TRBD2 for D (5 bases). V lost 2 bases, J lost 3 bases, and 8 bases lay in between. The CDR3 has 13 residues. The V gene's germline CDR1 is SNHLY and CDR2 FYNNEI. The CDR3 nucleotides are TGTGCCAGCAGTGAATTTCGGGGCTACGAGCAGTACTTC. Its protein product is CASSEFRGYEQYF.

The sample holds a few counts of this clonotype. The J gene is TRBJ1-1, the V gene TRBV6-5; D not resolved. The CDR3 extends over 13 amino acids. V shed 2 bases and J shed 1 base, with 5 bases lying between them. CDR1 MNHEY and CDR2 SVGAGI come from the germline V gene. CDR3 in DNA: TGTGCCAGCAGTTACGTACAGAACACTGAAGCTTTCTTT. Residues: CASSYVQNTEAFF.

This sequence joins TRBV7-2 and TRBJ2-6, with 9 bases that match TRBD1. The CDR3 loop spans 18 amino acids. The V and J ends lost 5 bases and 1 base, in that order; junction bases with no gene match: 9. Germline V lookup: CDR1 SGHTA, CDR2 FQGNSA. CDR3 residues: CASSPGDRAFSGANVLTF. CDR3 DNA sequence: TGTGCCAGCAGCCCGGGGGACAGGGCCTTTTCTGGGGCCAACGTCCTGACTTTC.

This clonotype was recorded a few times. The CDR3 sequence is CSTNYNEQFF. Here the CDR3 DNA reads TGCAGCACCAACTACAATGAGCAGTTCTTC. V and J are TRBV29-1 and TRBJ2-1, with no clear D. The CDR3 is 10 residues long. Trimming shortened V by 8 bases and J by 3 bases, and 5 bases separated the two germline ends. Germline CDR1 reads SQVTM; CDR2 reads ANQGSEA.

The chain couples TRBV5-1 to TRBJ2-1, with D tentatively TRBD1 or TRBD2 (5 bases each). TRBJ2-7 matches the DNA end more closely, so the J call is doubtful. Germline values: CDR1 SGHRS, CDR2 YFSETQ. The CDR3 is 14 amino acids. In DNA, the CDR3 is TGCGCCAGCGTGAGGGGCTCTCTTTACAATGAGCAGTACTTC. This gives the protein CASVRGSLYNEQYF.

The chain employs TRBV10-3 and TRBJ2-7; tentative D call: TRBD2 (5 bases). The germline V gene has CDR1 ENHRY and CDR2 SYGVKD. V lost 6 bases and J 2 bases, leaving 17 bases between the germline ends. This CDR3 is 15 amino acids long. The CDR3 reads CAISQAVEAAYEQYF. The CDR3 nucleotides read TGTGCCATCAGCCAAGCCGTGGAGGCGGCCTACGAGCAGTACTTC.

This rearrangement joins TRBV4-2 to TRBJ2-7; possible D gene TRBD2, 5 bases. The J call may be wrong; the DNA end is better matched by TRBJ2-5. CDR1 is LGHNA, CDR2 YNFKEQ, per germline. CDR3 length equals 15 residues. This CDR3 reads CASSQEQRSQETQYF. CDR3 nucleotides: TGTGCCAGCAGCCAAGAGCAGCGGTCTCAAGAGACCCAGTACTTC.

The V and J genes are TRBV5-1 and TRBJ2-7, with 10 positions matching TRBD1. The germline V gene encodes CDR1 SGHRS and CDR2 YFSETQ. The CDR3 consists of 15 residues. V shed 4 bases and J 5 bases; nucleotides not matched to a gene: 9. CDR3 loop: CASSPKGQGNNEQYF. As DNA, the CDR3 is TGCGCCAGCAGCCCGAAGGGACAGGGGAACAACGAGCAGTACTTC.

This chain links TRBV20-1 with TRBJ2-1, with D maybe TRBD1 (5 bases). Germline values: CDR1 DFQATT, CDR2 SNEGSKA (reference sequence). CDR3 length: 14 amino acids. Trimming removed 1 base at V and 8 bases at J, with 15 bases between. CDR3 sequence reads: CSARGQIQGDEQFF. The CDR3 region has the DNA TGCAGTGCTAGAGGGCAAATTCAGGGCGATGAGCAGTTCTTC.

In DNA, the CDR3 is TGTGCCAGCGAGTCGACAGGGGCGACCCAGTACTTC. Its translation is CASESTGATQYF. This sequence joins TRBV2 and TRBJ2-4; 8 nucleotides align to TRBD1. The end of the DNA fits TRBJ2-5 better, so the J call may be wrong. The CDR3 runs 12 residues. Germline CDR1 reads SNHLY; CDR2 reads FYNNEI.

The chain carries TRBV2 and TRBJ1-6, with 12 bases identical to TRBD1. The CDR3 totals 19 residues. Germline lookup yields CDR1 SNHLY and CDR2 FYNNEI. The trim removed 5 bases at V and 0 bases at J, leaving 8 bases unmatched. The CDR3 reads CASSWGTGGSSSYNSPLHF. The CDR3 DNA sequence: TGTGCCAGCAGTTGGGGGACAGGGGGCTCGAGCTCCTATAATTCACCCCTCCACTTT.

V usage is TRBV27 and J usage is TRBJ1-2, with no clear D. Germline loops: CDR1 MNHEY, CDR2 SMNVEV (reference sequence). This CDR3 is built from 14 residues. V shed 0 bases and J shed 4 bases, with 9 bases lying between them. The CDR3 loop reads CASSLSGGTYGYTF. The DNA for the CDR3 is TGTGCCAGCAGTTTATCGGGCGGAACCTATGGCTACACCTTC.

This rearrangement joins TRBV5-8 to TRBJ2-3, with TRBD2 matching over 10 bases. CDR3 length equals 17 residues. V was pared by 8 bases and J by 14 bases, with 26 bases of the junction left unmatched. Germline assignment: CDR1 SGHTS and CDR2 YDEGEE. The CDR3 reads CASPNGPLAGVDRDAYF. CDR3 DNA: TGTGCCAGTCCTAACGGGCCGCTAGCGGGAGTAGACAGAGACGCGTATTTT.

The rearrangement links TRBV29-1 to TRBJ1-4; TRBD1 matches at 7 bases. V was clipped by 2 bases and J by 6 bases; unmatched bases: 0. Germline values: CDR1 SQVTM, CDR2 ANQGSEA. This CDR3 contains 12 residues. CDR3 nucleotides: TGCAGCGTTGAACAGGGGGATGAAAAACTGTTTTTT. Its protein product is CSVEQGDEKLFF.

The chain has TRBV12-3 or TRBV12-4 and TRBJ2-7; TRBD2 is a possible D gene (7 bases). The DNA end lines up better with TRBJ2-5; the J call may be wrong. The CDR3 is 13 amino acids. CDR3 nucleotides: TGTGCCAGCAGTCTTCGGGGGGCGAAGACCCAGTACTTC. As protein: CASSLRGAKTQYF.

CDR3 nucleotides: TGTGCCAGCAGTGCTACTAGAGGGAACTACAATGAGCAGTTCTTC. Translated, it gives CASSATRGNYNEQFF. The chain joins TRBV12-3 or TRBV12-4 to TRBJ2-1, with a tentative D call TRBD2 (5 bases). V lost 5 bases and J 3 bases, leaving 14 bases between the germline ends. The CDR3 sequence is 15 residues long.

The CDR3: CASSELYKAFF. CDR3 DNA sequence: TGTGCCAGCAGTGAACTCTACAAAGCTTTCTTT. This chain uses TRBV25-1 with TRBJ1-1; D call uncertain. Trimming took 2 bases from V and 9 from J, leaving 7 bases between them. There are 11 residues in the CDR3. From germline, CDR1 is MGHDK and CDR2 SYGVNS.

V and J are TRBV4-2 and TRBJ2-7, with D tentatively TRBD1 (7 bases). Germline V gene data show CDR1 as LGHNA and CDR2 as YNFKEQ. The CDR3 is made up of 15 amino acids. V was cut by 1 base and J by 4 bases, with 14 bases left in between. The CDR3 DNA sequence: TGTGCCAGCAGCCAAGTGGCGGGACAGCAATACGAGCAGTACTTC. Its translation is CASSQVAGQQYEQYF.

The CDR3 DNA sequence: TGTGCCAGCAGCCAAGGGTCTAGCGGAGGGGGAAATGAGCAGTTCTTC. It yields the protein CASSQGSSGGGNEQFF. V usage is TRBV3-1 and J usage is TRBJ2-1, with D possibly being TRBD2 (7 bases). The CDR3 runs 16 residues. Germline V lookup: CDR1 LGHDT, CDR2 YNNKEL (reference sequence). V was pared by 1 base and J by 7 bases, with 17 bases between.

The chain employs TRBV12-3 or TRBV12-4 and TRBJ2-1, with 12 bases matching TRBD2. V lost 4 bases to trimming and J lost 7 bases; unmatched junction nucleotides: 8. The CDR3 has 16 amino acids. This chain's CDR3 is CASSSTGLAGRNEQFF. The CDR3 DNA reads TGTGCCAGCAGTTCTACCGGACTAGCGGGAAGGAATGAGCAGTTCTTC.

The chain recombines TRBV5-1 with TRBJ2-7; 11 positions match TRBD1. With 0 bases clipped from V and 7 bases from J, the junction kept 9 bases outside the gene matches. This CDR3 has 16 amino acids. In germline, CDR1 is SGHRS, CDR2 YFSETQ. The CDR3 sequence: CASSLDGTGGLNEQYF. Here the CDR3 DNA reads TGCGCCAGCAGCTTGGACGGGACAGGGGGTCTCAATGAGCAGTACTTC.

This chain joins TRBV25-1 and TRBJ2-4, with TRBD1 identical over 8 bases. CDR1 and CDR2 (germline): MGHDK, SYGVNS. Losses at the gene ends were 4 bases for V and 3 bases for J; bases not matched to a gene: 5. CDR3 length: 15 amino acids. CDR3 nucleotides: TGTGCCAGCAGTGCGGACAGGGCAGGCAAAAACATTCAGTACTTC. The encoded protein is CASSADRAGKNIQYF.

V usage is TRBV28 and J usage is TRBJ1-3, with D unclear. The ends were cut back, 7 bases at V and 0 bases at J, with 13 bases in the middle. The CDR3 consists of 15 residues. In germline, CDR1 is MDHEN, CDR2 SYDVKM. The CDR3 protein is CASTAIGSSGNTIYF. The CDR3 DNA follows: TGTGCCAGCACCGCCATAGGGAGCTCTGGAAACACCATATATTTT.

The chain couples TRBV15 to TRBJ1-1; D unclear. V was cut by 6 bases and J by 2 bases, with 13 bases left in between. CDR1 and CDR2 (germline): LNHNV, YYDKDF (reference sequence). CDR3 length equals 14 residues. The CDR3 DNA sequence: TGTGCCACCAGTCCGGACGGAATAAACACTGAAGCTTTCTTT. This encodes CATSPDGINTEAFF.

This chain links TRBV5-1 with TRBJ2-2, with 7 bases fitting TRBD1. Unmatched junction bases numbered 9, after V lost 0 bases and J lost 4 bases. This CDR3 region has 17 residues. Looked up from germline, CDR1 is SGHRS and CDR2 is YFSETQ. The DNA for the CDR3 is TGCGCCAGCAGCTTGGGTCGGCAGGGGGTCATCACCGGGGAGCTGTTTTTT. Translating it yields CASSLGRQGVITGELFF.